These 16 T cell receptor beta chains were all obtained from the same sample, sequenced in a study of blood T cell repertoires in COVID-19. Clones were read by immunoSEQ multiplex PCR, and TCRdb kept only the in-frame ones, dropping some. The table shows about 150,000 clones, with approximately 86% occurring only once. The specimen was peripheral blood. The receptors originated from an elderly woman with active or convalescent COVID-19.

The chain uses TRBV10-1 and TRBJ2-3; 8 bases line up with TRBD1. CDR1 WNHNN and CDR2 SYGVQD come from the germline V gene (reference sequence). V trimming: 9 bases; J trimming: 3 bases; junction bases outside the gene matches: 5. The CDR3 is 13 residues long. The CDR3 loop reads CASHRGRTDTQYF. DNA of the CDR3: TGCGCCAGTCACAGGGGGAGGACAGATACGCAGTATTTT.

This clone was observed a handful of times. The genes are TRBV12-3 or TRBV12-4 and TRBJ1-1, with D possibly TRBD1 on 6 matching bases. The CDR3 has 13 residues. Trimming left V 6 bases short and J 4 bases short, with 12 bases between. Here the CDR3 DNA reads TGTGCCAGCAGGACGAACAGGGTCACTGAAGCTTTCTTT. This encodes CASRTNRVTEAFF.

For this clone: At one boundary the junction diverges from the germline segment, which might be a read error. This CDR3 reads CASSITARNVQFF. CDR3 nucleotides: TGTGCCAGTAGTATTACCGCGCGTAATGTGCAGTTCTTC. The V and J genes are TRBV19 and TRBJ2-1; the D is unclear. The length of the CDR3 is 13 residues. Germline V gene sequence: CDR1 LNHDA, CDR2 SQIVND (reference sequence).

The V gene is TRBV12-5, the J gene TRBJ2-2; 8 nucleotides agree with TRBD2. Germline V lookup: CDR1 LGHNT, CDR2 FRNRAP. The CDR3 is made up of 16 amino acids. Trimming took 3 bases from V and 0 from J; bases not matched to a gene: 3. The CDR3 DNA reads TGTGCTAGTGGTTTCCGACTAGCGTCGAACACCGGGGAGCTGTTTTTT. It encodes CASGFRLASNTGELFF.

The chain employs TRBV11-2 and TRBJ1-2; D is unresolved. Trimming took 6 bases from V and 6 from J, leaving 20 bases between them. The CDR3 runs 15 residues. Germline values: CDR1 SGHAT, CDR2 FQNNGV. The CDR3 sequence: CASSLERGGGDGYTF. As DNA, the CDR3 is TGTGCCAGCAGTCTAGAGAGAGGTGGAGGTGATGGCTACACCTTC. The whole variable domain, remainder taken from reference TRBV11-2 and TRBJ1-2, is EAGVAQSPRYKIIEKRQSVAFWCNPISGHATLYWYQQILGQGPKLLIQFQNNGVVDDSQLPKDRFSAERLKGVDSTLKIQPAKLEDSAVYLCASSLERGGGDGYTFGSGTRLTVV.

The J gene is TRBJ2-6, the V gene TRBV25-1; TRBD1 is a possible D gene (5 bases). Trimming stripped 8 bases from V and 4 bases from J, with 15 bases between. This CDR3 is 15 amino acids long. Germline V gene lookup returns CDR1 MGHDK and CDR2 SYGVNS. The CDR3 loop is CASSESGAGANVLTF. The CDR3 DNA follows: TGTGCCAGCTCAGAATCTGGGGCCGGGGCCAACGTCCTGACTTTC.

V is TRBV18 and J is TRBJ2-1; 7 bases fit TRBD1. The germline CDR1 and CDR2 sequences are KGHSH and LQKENI. V gave up 4 bases and J gave up 6 bases; unmatched junction bases: 3. CDR3 size: 13 residues. The CDR3: CASSLGTANEQFF. In nucleotides, the CDR3 is TGTGCCAGCTCACTGGGGACAGCCAATGAGCAGTTCTTC.

This clone was detected once. This sequence joins TRBV18 and TRBJ2-7, with 11 bases matching TRBD2. This CDR3 has 15 residues. Germline V gene sequence: CDR1 KGHSH, CDR2 LQKENI. The V gene end was trimmed by 5 bases and the J gene end by 0 bases; junction bases not matched to a gene: 3. The CDR3 DNA follows: TGTGCCAGCTCAGCGGGACTAGCGGACTCCTACGAGCAGTACTTC. The encoded protein is CASSAGLADSYEQYF. The full variable domain, with the rest looked up from reference TRBV18 and TRBJ2-7, is NAGVMQNPRHLVRRRGQEARLRCSPMKGHSHVYWYRQLPEEGLKFMVYLQKENIIDESGMPKERFSAEFPKEGPSILRIQQVVRGDSAAYFCASSAGLADSYEQYFGPGTRLTVT.

This rearrangement joins TRBV7-9 to TRBJ1-3; tentative D call: TRBD1 (5 bases). Germline CDR1 and CDR2: SEHNR and FQNEAQ (reference sequence). The CDR3 totals 15 residues. V was pared by 5 bases and J by 0 bases, with 11 bases between. The CDR3 sequence is CASSLGGNSGNTIYF. DNA for the CDR3: TGTGCCAGCAGCCTTGGGGGGAACTCTGGAAACACCATATATTTT.

This chain joins TRBV12-5 and TRBJ2-5; D not certain. V was pared by 6 bases and J by 7 bases, with 15 bases between. CDR3 length: 13 amino acids. Germline CDR1 and CDR2: LGHNT and FRNRAP. CDR3 sequence: CASGLDGGRTQYF. The CDR3 DNA reads TGTGCTAGTGGCCTGGATGGCGGCCGGACCCAGTACTTC.

The chain links TRBV7-2 to TRBJ1-5; D perhaps matches TRBD1 (6 bases). V shed 2 bases and J shed 9 bases, with 11 bases lying between them. The germline V gene encodes CDR1 SGHTA and CDR2 FQGNSA. CDR3 length equals 13 residues. CDR3 sequence: CASSLNQGWPQHF. For the CDR3, the DNA is TGTGCCAGCAGCTTAAACCAGGGGTGGCCCCAGCATTTT. The full variable domain, with the rest looked up from reference TRBV7-2 and TRBJ1-5, is GAGVSQSPSNKVTEKGKDVELRCDPISGHTALYWYRQSLGQGLEFLIYFQGNSAPDKSGLPSDRFSAERTGGSVSTLTIQRTQQEDSAVYLCASSLNQGWPQHFGDGTRLSIL.

The J gene is TRBJ2-1, the V gene TRBV14; 16 bases are a match to TRBD2. The CDR3 is made up of 18 amino acids. The V gene's germline CDR1 is SGHDN and CDR2 FVKESK. V trimming: 1 base; J trimming: 2 bases; junction bases outside the gene matches: 2. CDR3 nucleotides: TGTGCCAGCAGCCAAGCCGGGACTAGCGGGAGGGCCTACAATGAGCAGTTCTTC. Translating gives CASSQAGTSGRAYNEQFF. Full variable domain (outside the CDR3, taken from reference TRBV14 and TRBJ2-1): EAGVTQFPSHSVIEKGQTVTLRCDPISGHDNLYWYRRVMGKEIKFLLHFVKESKQDESGMPNNRFLAERTGGTYSTLKVQPAELEDSGVYFCASSQAGTSGRAYNEQFFGPGTRLTVL.

The J gene is TRBJ2-3, the V gene TRBV7-2; 10 nucleotides line up with TRBD2. Germline CDR1 reads SGHTA; CDR2 reads FQGNSA. The trim removed 1 base at V and 6 bases at J, leaving 10 bases unmatched. There are 17 residues in the CDR3. The CDR3 sequence: CASSLDGLAGVGDTQYF. CDR3 nucleotide sequence: TGTGCCAGCAGCTTAGATGGGCTAGCGGGAGTCGGGGATACGCAGTATTTT.

This clone was counted between two and nine times. Other nucleotide sequences from this sample produce the same CDR3. This rearrangement joins TRBV19 to TRBJ1-1, with 9 bases identical to TRBD1. The V gene's germline CDR1 is LNHDA and CDR2 SQIVND (reference sequence). The CDR3 runs 15 residues. The V segment lost 6 bases and the J segment 2 bases; nucleotides outside the gene matches: 7. The CDR3, as DNA: TGTGCCAGTAGAACCGGGACAGGGCGTAACACTGAAGCTTTCTTT. Residues: CASRTGTGRNTEAFF.

The chain employs TRBV3-1 (or the pseudogene TRBV3-2) and TRBJ2-7; 10 nucleotides agree with TRBD2. Germline assignment: CDR1 LGHDT and CDR2 YNNKEL (reference sequence). Losses at the gene ends were 2 bases for V and 3 bases for J; bases not matched to a gene: 4. This CDR3 comprises 15 residues. The CDR3: CASSQTLAGGYEQYF. CDR3 in DNA: TGTGCCAGCAGCCAAACCTTAGCGGGAGGCTACGAGCAGTACTTC.

This chain links TRBV11-3 with TRBJ2-2; 13 bases align to TRBD2. The V and J ends lost 5 bases and 5 bases, in that order; junction bases with no gene match: 5. This CDR3 is 16 amino acids long. Germline loops: CDR1 SGHNT, CDR2 YENEEA. The CDR3 nucleotides read TGTGCCAGCAGCCAGACTAGCGGGAGGTCGACCGGGGAGCTGTTTTTT. It codes for CASSQTSGRSTGELFF.